This T cell receptor beta chain was found in a study of T-cell memory formation after mild COVID-19. J gave up 7 bases and V 0 bases, and 7 bases lay outside the gene matches. The CDR3 totals 16 residues. This clonotype was seen ten or more times. Its specificity is not known. 5'RACE, which relied on constant-segment primers, yielded TCR alpha and TCR beta cDNA libraries carrying sample barcodes and UMIs. TCRdb re-called the 5' RACE reads through MiXCR, storing one row per CDR3 protein. The data contain about 180,000 distinct CDR3 sequences, approximately 16% of them singletons. Points from the study as a whole: Among clones contracting day 15 to 85, CD4/CD8 was balanced, whereas later expanders leaned CD4+.

The V gene is TRBV23-1, the J gene TRBJ2-4; 9 nucleotides line up with TRBD2. TRBV23-1 is flagged as an ORF with uncertain function. The sample was PBMCs or a T cell subset sorted from them (not recorded which). This clonotype originated in an adult woman who had mild COVID-19 (a few samples of this study predate the infection). Cell type and time point are not known. The CDR3 sequence is CASSQSASGTWNIQYF. The CDR3 coding sequence is TGCGCCAGCAGTCAATCGGCTAGCGGGACGTGGAACATTCAGTACTTC.